A selection of T cell receptor beta chains follows, all from one sample in a study of cytomegalovirus exposure and HLA in healthy donors. This table comes from immunoSEQ multiplex PCR, and its TCRdb copy is limited to in-frame clones, with some not included. The sample lists more than 50,000 clones, around three quarters occurring once. Sequencing was carried out using PBMCs. The receptor set was obtained from a woman aged 55-69 years in good health and CMV-seropositive. The CDR3 runs from the conserved cysteine through the conserved F or W. The D gene is left open where the match is weak. The size entry is marked missing in some rows and otherwise reads once, few, many or a size class.

clone_size d_call j_call v_call cdr3_nt cdr3_aa
- - TRBJ1-2 TRBV5-8 TGTGCCAGCAGCTTGGAAAGAGGGCCTGGCTACACCTTC CASSLERGPGYTF
few - TRBJ1-2 TRBV29-1 TGCAGCGTTGAAGATAGGTTTCCCAGCGACTATGGCTACACCTTC CSVEDRFPSDYGYTF
- TRBD2 TRBJ2-2 TRBV6-1 TGTGCCAGCAGTGCTGGTAGCGGGGTCACCGGGGAGCTGTTTTTT CASSAGSGVTGELFF
- - TRBJ2-7 TRBV6-5 TGTGCCAGCAGGGGGGACTTAACCTACGAGCAGTACTTC CASRGDLTYEQYF
- TRBD2 TRBJ2-1 TRBV5-3 TGTGCCAGAAGCTTGGACGGGGGGGCAGACAATGAGCAGTTCTTC CARSLDGGADNEQFF
- TRBD1 TRBJ1-1 TRBV7-2 TGTGCCAGCAGCTTCAGGGGGACAGGGTTGTTATTGGGCGGCACTGAAGCTTTCTTT CASSFRGTGLLLGGTEAFF
- - TRBJ1-4 TRBV4-3 TGCGCCAGCAGCAGCTTTTCCGAGGGCCCGGGTGAAAAACTGTTTTTT CASSSFSEGPGEKLFF
- - TRBJ1-3 TRBV5-1 TGCGCCAGCAGCTTGGGCCTGGGGGGTTCCTCTGGAAACACCATATATTTT CASSLGLGGSSGNTIYF
- TRBD2 TRBJ2-7 TRBV7-2 TGTGCCAGCAGCTTAGTAGCTAGCGGGGGGTTCTACGAGCAGTACTTC CASSLVASGGFYEQYF
- - TRBJ1-2 TRBV27 TGTGCCAGCAGTTTACGAGGGGAGGGCTACGCCTTC CASSLRGEGYAF
- TRBD1 TRBJ2-7 TRBV19 TGTGCCAGTAGACCGGCCTCGACAGGGAACTACGAGCAGTACTTC CASRPASTGNYEQYF
- - TRBJ1-1 TRBV5-4 TGTGCCAGCAGCGATATGGGTCGAGCGGAAGCTTTCTTT CASSDMGRAEAFF
- TRBD1 TRBJ1-6 TRBV6-5 TGTGCCAGCAGATCCGGGACAGGATCTTCACCCCTCCACTTT CASRSGTGSSPLHF
- TRBD1 TRBJ1-5 TRBV29-1 TGCAGCGTAGGGGACAGGGCCGGCCAGCCCCAGCATTTT CSVGDRAGQPQHF
- TRBD1 TRBJ2-5 TRBV10-2 TGCGCCAGCAATCAGGACAGGGGGAAGACCCAGTACTTC CASNQDRGKTQYF
few - TRBJ2-7 TRBV6-1 TGTGCCAGCAGTGAACGTCGGGAAGACTACGAGCAGTACTTC CASSERREDYEQYF
- - TRBJ1-2 TRBV5-6 TGTGCCAGCAGCTTGAGGCTAGAACAGGGTACCTTTGGCTACACCTTC CASSLRLEQGTFGYTF
once TRBD1 TRBJ2-5 TRBV12-5 TGTGCTAGTGGTTTGACGGACAGGGTGAAGACCCAGTACTTC CASGLTDRVKTQYF
- TRBD2 TRBJ2-1 TRBV7-2 TGTGCCAGCAGCTTAATAGAGCGGGGGGCCGGTGAGCAGTTCTTC CASSLIERGAGEQFF
- TRBD1 TRBJ2-7 TRBV15 TGTGCCACCAGCCTACCGGGACAGGGTTCCTACGAGCAGTACTTC CATSLPGQGSYEQYF
- - TRBJ1-4 TRBV18 TGTGCCAGCTCGGTGAGGGAGGATGAAAAACTGTTTTTT CASSVREDEKLFF
- - TRBJ1-2 TRBV5-6 TGTGCCAGCAGCTCGACCCAATCAGGGAAAGGCTACACCTTC CASSSTQSGKGYTF
- TRBD2 TRBJ2-1 TRBV27 TGTGCCAGCAGTCCCCTGGCTAGCGGGGGGTACAATGAGCAGTTCTTC CASSPLASGGYNEQFF
- - TRBJ2-7 TRBV6-6 TGTGCCAGCAGCGCAGACTACGAGCAGTACTTC CASSADYEQYF
once TRBD1 TRBJ1-1 TRBV5-4 TGTGCCAGCAGCTCGACAGGGGGAAGACTGGGCACTGAAGCTTTCTTT CASSSTGGRLGTEAFF
once TRBD1 TRBJ1-6 TRBV2 TGTGCCAGCACTTGGGACAGTCTTAATTCACCCCTCCACTTT CASTWDSLNSPLHF
- - TRBJ2-1 TRBV7-2 TGTGCCAGCAGCTCTAGGGGGAATGAGCAGTTCTTC CASSSRGNEQFF
- - TRBJ2-7 TRBV7-2 TGTGCCAGCAGCCGAGCGTCAAACTACGAGCAGTACTTC CASSRASNYEQYF
- - TRBJ2-6 TRBV6-5 TGTGCCAGCCACAGGGACTCTGGGGCCAACGTCCTGACTTTC CASHRDSGANVLTF
- TRBD1 TRBJ2-7 TRBV6-1 TGTGCCAGCAGTGATATTGGACAGGGGGCTTACGAGCAGTACTTC CASSDIGQGAYEQYF
- TRBD1 TRBJ2-5 TRBV9 TGTGCCAGCAGCGCCCAATTACAGGGGGAGACCCAGTACTTC CASSAQLQGETQYF
- - TRBJ2-7 TRBV5-1 TGCGCCAGCAGCTTCTCAATACCGGGACTGTCGCTGGGGCAGTACTTC CASSFSIPGLSLGQYF
few TRBD1 TRBJ1-3 TRBV28 TGTGCCAGCTGTCCGGGACAGGGATCAATCTCTGGAAACACCATATATTTT CASCPGQGSISGNTIYF
- - TRBJ1-5 TRBV19 TGTGCCAGTAGGGCCAGCAATCAGCCCCAGCATTTT CASRASNQPQHF
once TRBD1 TRBJ2-1 TRBV7-8 TGTGCCAGCAGCCCCGGCCGGGACAGGGGGCACAGTGAGCAGTTCTTC CASSPGRDRGHSEQFF